The 7 T cell receptor beta chains listed next were all sequenced from one sample in a study of blood T cell repertoires in COVID-19. Sequencing used immunoSEQ multiplex PCR; TCRdb keeps in-frame clones, though not all of them. The repertoire holds 15,000 to 20,000 clones, 70% to 90% seen once, with roughly 60% in the top ten. The specimen was peripheral blood. These receptors were collected from an elderly man with acute or convalescent COVID-19.

This chain uses TRBV30 with TRBJ1-5, with 7 bases fitting TRBD1. Trimming at V came to 4 bases and at J to 7 bases, leaving 7 bases not matched to a gene. The germline V gene has CDR1 GTSNPN and CDR2 SVGIG (reference sequence). The CDR3 consists of 13 residues. CDR3 sequence: CAWKQGVGQPQHF. In DNA, the CDR3 is TGTGCCTGGAAGCAGGGGGTCGGGCAGCCCCAGCATTTT.

This rearrangement joins TRBV7-8 to TRBJ2-1, with a tentative D call TRBD2 (6 bases). The germline V gene encodes CDR1 SGHVS and CDR2 FQNEAQ. V was trimmed by 7 bases and J by 6 bases, leaving 16 bases between them. This CDR3 contains 14 residues. The CDR3 nucleotides are TGTGCCAGCACCCGACTGGGGGGACTCAATGAGCAGTTCTTC. Residues: CASTRLGGLNEQFF.

V gene TRBV11-3 combines with J gene TRBJ2-3; 10 positions match TRBD2. The ends lost 5 bases at V and 7 bases at J; junction bases unmatched: 12. The germline V gene has CDR1 SGHNT and CDR2 YENEEA. This CDR3 has 16 residues. CDR3 region: CASSPQPLAGENTQYF. CDR3 coding DNA: TGTGCCAGCAGCCCCCAGCCCCTAGCGGGAGAGAATACGCAGTATTTT.

The chain combines TRBV19 with TRBJ1-2; a possible D gene is TRBD1 (5 bases). Per germline, CDR1 LNHDA and CDR2 SQIVND (reference sequence). The V end lost 7 bases, the J end lost 2 bases, and 20 bases lay between the germline ends. The length of the CDR3 is 16 residues. The CDR3 reads CASKVVADSMNYGYTF. As DNA, the CDR3 is TGTGCCAGTAAGGTAGTAGCAGACAGTATGAACTATGGCTACACCTTC.

The chain recombines TRBV11-2 with TRBJ1-2, with D maybe TRBD1 (5 bases). The CDR3 has 14 residues. Per germline, CDR1 SGHAT and CDR2 FQNNGV. The germline V and J ends were trimmed by 5 bases and 8 bases, with 18 bases remaining between them. The CDR3 sequence is CASSQQRRRVGYTF. CDR3 DNA: TGTGCCAGCAGCCAACAAAGGCGCAGGGTAGGCTACACCTTC.

This rearrangement joins TRBV4-1 to TRBJ1-4, with 9 bases aligning to TRBD1. CDR1 MGHRA and CDR2 YSYEKL come from the germline V gene. This CDR3 is 17 amino acids long. V lost 4 bases and J lost 5; bases outside the gene matches: 11. The CDR3 spells CASSRNGPGQGNEKLFF. As DNA, the CDR3 is TGCGCCAGCAGCCGAAACGGACCGGGACAGGGAAATGAAAAACTGTTTTTT.

This clone has only one observation. J is TRBJ1-2 and V is TRBV6-4, with 8 bases identical to TRBD1. Trimming cost V 6 bases and J 6 bases; bases outside gene matches: 6. This CDR3 has 13 amino acids. From germline, CDR1 is MRHNA and CDR2 SNTAGT. The CDR3 sequence: CASSTNRGDGYTF. Written as DNA, the CDR3 is TGTGCCAGCAGCACCAACAGGGGGGATGGCTACACCTTC.